This TCR beta chain was identified during a study of cytomegalovirus exposure and HLA in healthy donors. Whole-study results and caveats: Cytomegalovirus-associated TCR beta chains were listed, numbering more than 150.

Notes on this clone: Antigen unknown.

PCR employed 60 Vbeta and 13 Jbeta primers. Sequenced by immunoSEQ multiplex PCR; TCRdb stores in-frame clones only, minus some. The table has 85,000 to 130,000 clones, 70% to 80% seen once. The CDR3 extends over 15 amino acids. The V gene lost 0 bases and the J gene lost 7 bases, with 16 bases spanning the gap. Germline V gives CDR1 SGHRS, CDR2 YFSETQ. This TCR was recovered from a boy under 18 in good health and CMV-seronegative. The rearrangement joins TRBV5-1 to TRBJ1-2; D is unresolved. Sequenced: PBMCs. CDR3 coding DNA: TGCGCCAGCAGCTTGGAGGCATCAAGACCGGGTGGCTACACCTTC. This sequence encodes CASSLEASRPGGYTF.